The 12 T cell receptor beta chains presented below share a single source sample, sequenced in a study of CD8+ T cells in alopecia areata. RNA was isolated and reverse transcribed to cDNA, the sequencing template. Profiling relied on immunoSEQ multiplex PCR, and the TCRdb table lists in-frame clones only, not all of them. The sample contains fewer than 250,000 clones, 50% to 65% of which appear only once. The source material was CD4+ T cells sorted from blood, sampled at week 0. The source of these receptors is a human donor with alopecia areata.

The chain carries TRBV2 and TRBJ2-7; maybe TRBD1 (5 bases). V was trimmed by 6 bases and J by 0 bases, leaving 12 bases between them. Germline assignment: CDR1 SNHLY and CDR2 FYNNEI. CDR3 length: 14 amino acids. This CDR3 is CASRSTQASYEQYF. For the CDR3, the DNA is TGTGCCAGCAGGAGTACACAGGCCTCCTACGAGCAGTACTTC.

The V call is TRBV5-4, the J call TRBJ2-3; D could derive from TRBD1 or TRBD2 (5 bases each). Trimming shortened V by 0 bases and J by 4 bases, and 12 bases separated the two germline ends. The CDR3 runs 15 residues. CDR1 is SGHNT, CDR2 YYREEE, per germline (reference sequence). The CDR3 bases are TGTGCCAGCAGCTTGGGTGGGGGATTGGCAGATACGCAGTATTTT. It translates to CASSLGGGLADTQYF.

V is TRBV11-2 and J is TRBJ2-1; 12 bases fit TRBD2. Per the germline V gene, CDR1 is SGHAT and CDR2 is FQNNGV. V was pared by 6 bases and J by 10 bases, with 10 bases of the junction left unmatched. The CDR3 has 15 residues. The CDR3, as DNA: TGTGCCAGCAGTGTAGACACTAGCGGGAGGAGCGAGCAGTTCTTC. Translation: CASSVDTSGRSEQFF.

This CDR3 is CASLGLGYTF. The CDR3 coding sequence is TGTGCCAGCCTGGGCTTAGGCTACACCTTC. The gene calls are TRBV27 and TRBJ1-2; D gene unclear. From germline, CDR1 is MNHEY and CDR2 SMNVEV (reference sequence). The V end lost 8 bases, the J end lost 8 bases, and 9 bases lay between the germline ends. This CDR3 comprises 10 residues.

A few counts support this clone. The CDR3 loop is CASAQAGGKGTGANVLTF. In nucleotides, the CDR3 is TGTGCCAGCGCTCAGGCAGGGGGAAAAGGGACTGGGGCCAACGTCCTGACTTTC. The chain has TRBV25-1 and TRBJ2-6; 7 nucleotides agree with TRBD1. Trimming at V came to 8 bases and at J to 2 bases, leaving 15 bases not matched to a gene. CDR3 length: 18 amino acids. Germline CDR1 MGHDK, CDR2 SYGVNS.

This clone was observed a handful of times. The chain couples TRBV7-2 to TRBJ2-5, with 8 nucleotides matching TRBD2. The CDR3 covers 14 residues. V gave up 6 bases and J gave up 1 base; unmatched junction bases: 4. CDR1 and CDR2 from the germline V gene are SGHTA and FQGNSA. The CDR3 nucleotides read TGTGCCAGCAGTTGGGCGGGAGGCCAAGAGACCCAGTACTTC. It yields the protein CASSWAGGQETQYF.

This clone was observed a handful of times. The chain links TRBV5-1 to TRBJ1-2, with D possibly TRBD1 on 5 matching bases. CDR1 is SGHRS and CDR2 is YFSETQ in the germline V gene. Trimming left V 2 bases short and J 3 bases short, with 11 bases between. CDR3 size: 14 residues. CDR3 bases: TGCGCCAGCAGCTTCGACAGAACCTACTATGGCTACACCTTC. Translating it yields CASSFDRTYYGYTF.

CDR3 in DNA: TGCGCCAGCACCGGACCGGGACAGAACACTGAAGCTTTCTTT. Protein sequence: CASTGPGQNTEAFF. The chain has TRBV5-1 and TRBJ1-1; D is possibly TRBD1 (6 bases). V shed 6 bases and J shed 1 base, with 13 bases lying between them. The CDR3 is 14 residues long. Germline lookup yields CDR1 SGHRS and CDR2 YFSETQ.

In its sample, this clone was seen a few times. The chain combines TRBV28 with TRBJ2-7; 7 bases align to TRBD2. The CDR3 consists of 15 residues. Germline V CDR1 and CDR2: MDHEN, SYDVKM. V was pared by 6 bases and J by 3 bases, with 11 bases of the junction left unmatched. The CDR3 loop is CASRASGLADYEQYF. CDR3 DNA: TGTGCCAGCAGAGCTTCAGGGCTAGCGGACTACGAGCAGTACTTC.

This clone turned up a few times. This chain uses TRBV7-6 with TRBJ2-2; 10 nucleotides align to TRBD1. In germline, CDR1 is SGHVS, CDR2 FNYEAQ. The CDR3 extends over 15 amino acids. The trim removed 5 bases at V and 4 bases at J, leaving 4 bases unmatched. Here the CDR3 reads CASSARQGATGELFF. Written as DNA, the CDR3 is TGTGCCAGCAGCGCCCGACAGGGGGCCACCGGGGAGCTGTTTTTT. The complete variable domain, with remaining parts taken from reference TRBV7-6 and TRBJ2-2, reads GAGVSQSPRYKVTKRGQDVALRCDPISGHVSLYWYRQALGQGPEFLTYFNYEAQQDKSGLPNDRFSAERPEGSISTLTIQRTEQRDSAMYRCASSARQGATGELFFGEGSRLTVL.

The chain recombines TRBV9 with TRBJ2-3; D is ambiguous. The CDR3 totals 15 residues. Between the trimmed V and J ends, which lost 3 bases and 1 base, there was a span of 12 bases. CDR1 is SGDLS and CDR2 is YYNGEE in the germline V gene. The CDR3 bases are TGTGCCAGCAGCGGCAACGTTGGGGGCACAGATACGCAGTATTTT. This gives the protein CASSGNVGGTDTQYF.

This clone showed up just a few times. V gene TRBV5-1 combines with J gene TRBJ2-7; D is uncertain. Germline CDR1 is SGHRS and CDR2 is YFSETQ. The CDR3 runs to 12 residues. V dropped 3 bases and J dropped 0 bases, with 4 bases sitting between them. CDR3 amino acids: CASSWSSYEQYF. The CDR3 nucleotides read TGCGCCAGCAGCTGGAGCTCCTACGAGCAGTACTTC.